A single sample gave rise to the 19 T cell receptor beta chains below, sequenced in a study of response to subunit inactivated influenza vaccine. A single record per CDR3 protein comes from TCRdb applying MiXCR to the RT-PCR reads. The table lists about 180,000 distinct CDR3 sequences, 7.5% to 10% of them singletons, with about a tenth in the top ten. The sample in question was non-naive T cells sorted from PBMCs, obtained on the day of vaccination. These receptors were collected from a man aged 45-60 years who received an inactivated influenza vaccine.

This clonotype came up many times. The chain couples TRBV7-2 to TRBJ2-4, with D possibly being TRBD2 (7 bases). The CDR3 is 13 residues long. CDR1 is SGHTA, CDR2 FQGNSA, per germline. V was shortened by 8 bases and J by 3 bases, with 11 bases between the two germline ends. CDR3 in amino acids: CASRGAVKNIQYF. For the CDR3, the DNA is TGTGCCAGCCGGGGGGCCGTCAAAAACATTCAGTACTTC.

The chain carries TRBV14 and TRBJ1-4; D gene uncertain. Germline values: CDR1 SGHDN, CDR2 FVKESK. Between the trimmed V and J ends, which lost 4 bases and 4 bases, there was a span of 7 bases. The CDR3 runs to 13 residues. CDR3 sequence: CASSRGSNEKLFF. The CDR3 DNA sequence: TGTGCCAGCAGCCGAGGGAGTAATGAAAAACTGTTTTTT.

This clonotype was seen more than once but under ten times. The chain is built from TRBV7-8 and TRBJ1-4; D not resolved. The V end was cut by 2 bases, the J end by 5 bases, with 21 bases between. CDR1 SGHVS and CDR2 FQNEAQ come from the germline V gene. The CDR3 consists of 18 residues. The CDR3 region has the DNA TGTGCCAGCAGCTTATATCTTGGTGCCGGGGTTGGAAATGAAAAACTGTTTTTT. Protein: CASSLYLGAGVGNEKLFF.

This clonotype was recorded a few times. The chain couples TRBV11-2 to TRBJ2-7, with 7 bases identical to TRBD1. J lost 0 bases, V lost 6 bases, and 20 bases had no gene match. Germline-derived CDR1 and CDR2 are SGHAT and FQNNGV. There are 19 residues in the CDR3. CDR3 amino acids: CASSTNRRHRDSHSYEQYF. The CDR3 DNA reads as TGTGCCAGCAGTACAAACCGGAGGCACCGGGACAGCCACTCCTACGAGCAGTACTTC.

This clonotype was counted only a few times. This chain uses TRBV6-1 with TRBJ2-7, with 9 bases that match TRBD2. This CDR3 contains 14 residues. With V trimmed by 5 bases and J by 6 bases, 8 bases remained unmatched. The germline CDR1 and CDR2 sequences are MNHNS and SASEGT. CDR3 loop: CASSPSGDFSEQYF. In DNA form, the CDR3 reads TGTGCCAGCAGTCCTAGCGGGGATTTCTCCGAGCAGTACTTC.

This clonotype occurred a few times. CDR3 DNA sequence: TGCAGTGCTAGATCTCTCCGGACTAGCGGGAGAGGGGAGACCCAGTACTTC. This sequence encodes CSARSLRTSGRGETQYF. V is TRBV20-1 and J is TRBJ2-5; 13 nucleotides agree with TRBD2. This CDR3 has 17 residues. Germline lookup yields CDR1 DFQATT and CDR2 SNEGSKA (reference sequence). Germline trimming cut 2 bases from V and 5 bases from J; bases unmatched to any gene: 11.

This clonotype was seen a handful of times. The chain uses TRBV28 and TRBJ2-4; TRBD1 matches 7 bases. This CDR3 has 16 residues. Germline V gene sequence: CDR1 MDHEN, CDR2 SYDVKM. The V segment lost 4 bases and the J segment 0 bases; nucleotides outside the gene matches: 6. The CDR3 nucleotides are TGTGCCAGCAGTTCACGGACAGGTATAGCCAAAAACATTCAGTACTTC. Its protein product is CASSSRTGIAKNIQYF.

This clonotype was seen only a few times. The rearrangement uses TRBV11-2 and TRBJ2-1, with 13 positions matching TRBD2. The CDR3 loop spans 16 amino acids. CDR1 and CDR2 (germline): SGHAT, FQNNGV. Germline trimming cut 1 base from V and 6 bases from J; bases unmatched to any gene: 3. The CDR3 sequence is CASSLVRTSGSNEQFF. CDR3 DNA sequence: TGTGCCAGCAGCTTAGTAAGGACTAGCGGGAGCAATGAGCAGTTCTTC. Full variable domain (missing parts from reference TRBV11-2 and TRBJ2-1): EAGVAQSPRYKIIEKRQSVAFWCNPISGHATLYWYQQILGQGPKLLIQFQNNGVVDDSQLPKDRFSAERLKGVDSTLKIQPAKLEDSAVYLCASSLVRTSGSNEQFFGPGTRLTVL.

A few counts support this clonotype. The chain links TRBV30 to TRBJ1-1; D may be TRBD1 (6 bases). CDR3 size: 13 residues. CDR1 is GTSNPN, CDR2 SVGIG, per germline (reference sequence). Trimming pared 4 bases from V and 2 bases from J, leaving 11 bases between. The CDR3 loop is CAWTRDTNTEAFF. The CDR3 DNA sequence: TGTGCCTGGACTCGGGACACAAACACTGAAGCTTTCTTT. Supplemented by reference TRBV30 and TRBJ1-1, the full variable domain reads SQTIHQWPATLVQPVGSPLSLECTVEGTSNPNLYWYRQAAGRGLQLLFYSVGIGQISSEVPQNLSASRPQDRQFILSSKKLLLSDSGFYLCAWTRDTNTEAFFGQGTRLTVV.

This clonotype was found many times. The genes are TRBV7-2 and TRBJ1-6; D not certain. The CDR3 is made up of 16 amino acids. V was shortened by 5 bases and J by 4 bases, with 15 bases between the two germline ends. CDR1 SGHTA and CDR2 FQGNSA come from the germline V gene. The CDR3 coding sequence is TGTGCCAGCAGCACCCTAGCCAGGCGGTATAATTCACCCCTCCACTTT. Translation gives CASSTLARRYNSPLHF.

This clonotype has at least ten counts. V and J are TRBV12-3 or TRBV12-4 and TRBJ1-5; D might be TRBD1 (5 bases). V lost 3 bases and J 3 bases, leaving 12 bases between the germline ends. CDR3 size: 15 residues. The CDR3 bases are TGTGCCAGCAGTTTGACGGGACTTAACAATCAGCCCCAGCATTTT. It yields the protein CASSLTGLNNQPQHF.

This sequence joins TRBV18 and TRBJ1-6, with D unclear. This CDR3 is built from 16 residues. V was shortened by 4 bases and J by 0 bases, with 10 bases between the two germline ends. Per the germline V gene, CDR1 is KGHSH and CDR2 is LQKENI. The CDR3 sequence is CASSLSSSSYNSPLHF. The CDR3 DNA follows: TGTGCCAGCTCACTTAGCAGCAGCTCCTATAATTCACCCCTCCACTTT.

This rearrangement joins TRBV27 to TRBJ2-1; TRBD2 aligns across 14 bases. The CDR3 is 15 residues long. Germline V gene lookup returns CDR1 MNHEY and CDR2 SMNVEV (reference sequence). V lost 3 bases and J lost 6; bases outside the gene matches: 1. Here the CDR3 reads CASSLTSGGANEQFF. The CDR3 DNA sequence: TGTGCCAGCAGTTTGACTAGCGGGGGGGCCAATGAGCAGTTCTTC.

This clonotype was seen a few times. The CDR3 bases are TGTGCCAGCAGTTCGGACTCCAGGGTCTGTTACTTC. Protein: CASSSDSRVCYF. This chain connects TRBV28 to TRBJ2-7; D possibly uses TRBD1 or TRBD2 (5 bases each). The V gene's germline CDR1 is MDHEN and CDR2 SYDVKM. The CDR3 length is 12 residues. V lost 4 bases to trimming and J lost 13 bases, with 17 bases between them.

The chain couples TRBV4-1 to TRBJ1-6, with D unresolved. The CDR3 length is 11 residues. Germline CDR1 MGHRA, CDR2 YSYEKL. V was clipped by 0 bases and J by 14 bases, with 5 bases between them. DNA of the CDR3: TGCGCCAGCAGCCAAGATGGGACCCTCCACTTT. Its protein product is CASSQDGTLHF.

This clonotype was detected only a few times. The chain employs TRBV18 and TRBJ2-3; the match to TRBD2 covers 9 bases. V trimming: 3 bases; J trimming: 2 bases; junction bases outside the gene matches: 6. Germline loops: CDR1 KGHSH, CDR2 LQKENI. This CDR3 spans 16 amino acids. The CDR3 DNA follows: TGTGCCAGCTCACCCTCTCTAGCGGGGCACACAGATACGCAGTATTTT. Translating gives CASSPSLAGHTDTQYF.

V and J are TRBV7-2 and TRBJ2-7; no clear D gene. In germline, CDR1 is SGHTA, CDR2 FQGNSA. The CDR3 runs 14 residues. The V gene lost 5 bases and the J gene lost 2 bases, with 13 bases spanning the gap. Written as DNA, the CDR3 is TGTGCCAGCAGCATCCACGGCAGGCCCTACGAGCAGTACTTC. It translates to CASSIHGRPYEQYF.

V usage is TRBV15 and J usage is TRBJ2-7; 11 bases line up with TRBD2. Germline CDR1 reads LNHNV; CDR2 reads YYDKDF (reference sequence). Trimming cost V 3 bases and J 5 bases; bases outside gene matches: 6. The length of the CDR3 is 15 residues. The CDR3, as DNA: TGTGCCACCAGCAGGGCGACTAGCGGGACCCACGAGCAGTACTTC. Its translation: CATSRATSGTHEQYF.

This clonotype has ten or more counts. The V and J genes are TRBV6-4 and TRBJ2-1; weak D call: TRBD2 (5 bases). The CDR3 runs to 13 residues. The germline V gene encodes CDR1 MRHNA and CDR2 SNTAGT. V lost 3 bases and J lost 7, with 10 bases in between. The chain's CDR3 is CASSEASYNEQFF. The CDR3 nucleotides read TGTGCCAGCAGTGAGGCTAGCTATAATGAGCAGTTCTTC.